Following are 22 T cell receptor beta chains from one sample sequenced in a study of breast tumors, draining lymph nodes, adjacent tissues. A single record per CDR3 protein comes from TCRdb applying MiXCR to the multiplex PCR reads. The sample yields approximately 88,000 distinct CDR3 sequences, around 28% seen once. Axillary draining lymph nodes of breast cancer patients supplied the node samples. The sequenced material came from axillary lymph node tissue. These receptors all stem from a female donor with breast cancer. Some clones in this sample may be carry-over from other donors' samples.

At least ten counts were recorded for this clonotype. The chain links TRBV29-1 to TRBJ2-7; D perhaps matches TRBD1 (6 bases). Trimming took off 6 bases at V and 5 bases at J, with 11 bases between the two ends. From germline, CDR1 is SQVTM and CDR2 ANQGSEA. CDR3 length equals 11 residues. CDR3 sequence: CSVGQFNEQYF. The CDR3 nucleotides are TGCAGCGTAGGACAGTTCAACGAGCAGTACTTC.

This clonotype was recorded at least ten times. V usage is TRBV20-1 and J usage is TRBJ2-2; D is unresolved. Germline values: CDR1 DFQATT, CDR2 SNEGSKA (reference sequence). The germline V and J ends were trimmed by 3 bases and 7 bases, with 12 bases remaining between them. The CDR3 consists of 13 residues. The CDR3 protein is CSASLPGYGELFF. In DNA, the CDR3 is TGCAGTGCTAGCTTGCCTGGATACGGGGAGCTGTTTTTT.

This clonotype was seen ten or more times. The V and J genes are TRBV5-1 and TRBJ2-7; unclear D gene. Trimming shortened V by 3 bases and J by 0 bases, and 13 bases separated the two germline ends. This CDR3 contains 15 residues. Germline V gene sequence: CDR1 SGHRS, CDR2 YFSETQ. CDR3 protein: CASSSPGRGSYEQYF. CDR3 nucleotides: TGCGCCAGCAGCTCCCCTGGTCGCGGCTCCTACGAGCAGTACTTC.

This clonotype was found many times. V is TRBV6-2 or TRBV6-3 and J is TRBJ2-7, with 11 bases matching TRBD1. There are 17 residues in the CDR3. Germline V gene data show CDR1 as MNHEY and CDR2 as SVGEGT. The V and J ends lost 0 bases and 3 bases, in that order; junction bases with no gene match: 7. The CDR3 protein is CASSYSYGTGGHYEQYF. The DNA of the CDR3 is TGTGCCAGCAGTTACTCGTACGGGACAGGGGGGCACTACGAGCAGTACTTC.

This clonotype was seen only a few times. This sequence may be a read error, since a much larger clone differs from it by one base. V is TRBV6-1 and J is TRBJ2-5, with TRBD2 matching 10 bases. The tail of the sequence fits TRBJ2-7 better, so the J call may be wrong. Germline assignment: CDR1 MNHNS and CDR2 SASEGT. The CDR3 length is 19 residues. CDR3 coding DNA: TGTGCCAGCAGTCACGGGGTAGGGTCCAAGCGGGAGGGCTCCTACGAGCAGTACTTC. Amino acid sequence: CASSHGVGSKREGSYEQYF.

This clonotype was picked up many times. The chain couples TRBV20-1 to TRBJ2-5; TRBD1 might be the D (5 bases). CDR3 length: 17 amino acids. Trimming left V 0 bases short and J 5 bases short, with 22 bases between. Germline lookup yields CDR1 DFQATT and CDR2 SNEGSKA (reference sequence). This CDR3 is CSARDSGGRALFETQYF. CDR3 DNA: TGCAGTGCTAGAGATTCGGGTGGCAGGGCGTTGTTTGAGACCCAGTACTTC.

This clonotype was detected many times. The V call is TRBV30, the J call TRBJ2-5, with D possibly matching TRBD2 (6 bases). The CDR3 sequence is 14 residues long. Trimming took off 2 bases at V and 4 bases at J, with 14 bases between the two ends. Germline-derived CDR1 and CDR2 are GTSNPN and SVGIG (reference sequence). The CDR3 sequence is CAWSRIGRAETQYF. CDR3 bases: TGTGCCTGGAGTAGGATCGGGAGAGCAGAGACCCAGTACTTC.

In its sample, this clonotype was seen many times. V and J are TRBV4-3 and TRBJ1-2; no clear D gene. Trimming removed 0 bases from V and 4 bases from J, with 12 bases in between. The germline V gene has CDR1 LGHNA and CDR2 YSLEER. The CDR3 sequence is 15 residues long. The CDR3 spells CASSQDSGSRYGYTF. CDR3 DNA: TGCGCCAGCAGCCAAGATTCAGGCTCTCGCTATGGCTACACCTTC.

Note on this clonotype: The junction differs from germline at one of its ends, possibly a read error. The V call is TRBV7-2, the J call TRBJ1-2, with a weak D call TRBD1 (6 bases). The CDR3 has 14 residues. Germline V gives CDR1 SGHTA, CDR2 FQGNSA. Written as DNA, the CDR3 is TGTGCCGGCAGCGTAGCAGGGGTAGGATATGGCTACACCTTT. Protein: CAGSVAGVGYGYTF.

This clonotype was observed many times. The chain carries TRBV20-1 and TRBJ2-5; TRBD1 might be the D (6 bases). Trimming stripped 0 bases from V and 4 bases from J, with 15 bases between. The CDR3 loop spans 15 amino acids. The germline CDR1 and CDR2 sequences are DFQATT and SNEGSKA (reference sequence). CDR3 residues: CSARDRGGASETQYF. The CDR3 bases are TGCAGTGCTAGAGATCGTGGGGGCGCTTCAGAGACCCAGTACTTC.

The table lists this clonotype with many counts. The chain combines TRBV10-2 with TRBJ2-7, with D hard to call. Trimming shortened V by 5 bases and J by 6 bases, and 14 bases separated the two germline ends. Germline-derived CDR1 and CDR2 are WSHSY and SAAADI. The CDR3 contains 13 residues. The CDR3 DNA is TGCGCCAGCAGTCAGGCGGAGACCTCCGAGCAGTACTTC. It yields the protein CASSQAETSEQYF.

At least ten counts were recorded for this clonotype. The chain is built from TRBV24-1 and TRBJ2-3, with 13 positions matching TRBD2. V lost 9 bases, J lost 4 bases, and 3 bases stayed unmatched. Germline CDR1 KGHDR, CDR2 SFDVKD. The CDR3 is 14 amino acids. The CDR3 DNA sequence: TGTGCCACCGAGACTAGCGGGAGGTCAGATACGCAGTATTTT. Residues: CATETSGRSDTQYF.

This clonotype has at least ten counts. This chain links TRBV4-3 with TRBJ2-3, with no clear D. V was trimmed by 0 bases and J by 1 base, leaving 17 bases between them. CDR3 length equals 18 residues. Germline V gene data show CDR1 as LGHNA and CDR2 as YSLEER. CDR3 DNA: TGCGCCAGCAGCCAAGATTTTCATCAGCCCATGGGCACAGATACGCAGTATTTT. This gives the protein CASSQDFHQPMGTDTQYF.

The rearrangement uses TRBV28 and TRBJ2-5; maybe TRBD2 (5 bases). The V gene lost 7 bases and the J gene lost 2 bases, with 17 bases spanning the gap. CDR1 and CDR2 from the germline V gene are MDHEN and SYDVKM. This CDR3 is 15 amino acids long. The CDR3 sequence: CASNGLGVGQETQYF. CDR3 coding DNA: TGTGCCAGCAATGGACTGGGAGTGGGGCAAGAGACCCAGTACTTC. The full variable domain, completed using reference TRBV28 and TRBJ2-5, is DVKVTQSSRYLVKRTGEKVFLECVQDMDHENMFWYRQDPGLGLRLIYFSYDVKMKEKGDIPEGYSVSREKKERFSLILESASTNQTSMYLCASNGLGVGQETQYFGPGTRLLVL.

The V and J genes are TRBV5-1 and TRBJ2-5, with 7 nucleotides matching TRBD2. Trimming removed 2 bases from V and 5 bases from J; junction bases left unmatched: 15. This CDR3 is 17 amino acids long. Germline V gene lookup returns CDR1 SGHRS and CDR2 YFSETQ. The CDR3 DNA reads TGCGCCAGCAGCTTCCGGGGAGGGGCTAGGGCTGCTGAGACCCAGTACTTC. Residues: CASSFRGGARAAETQYF.

This clonotype was counted at least ten times. It may be a read error: a sequence one base away is much more abundant. This chain links TRBV9 with TRBJ1-3, with TRBD1 identical over 8 bases. In germline, CDR1 is SGDLS, CDR2 YYNGEE. This CDR3 contains 15 residues. The DNA of the CDR3 is TGTGCCAGCAGCATCAGGACAGGGAAGGCCAACACCACATATTTT. It translates to CASSIRTGKANTTYF.

CDR3 protein: CASSLLGDYEQYF. DNA of the CDR3: TGCGCCAGCAGCTTGTTGGGGGATTACGAGCAGTACTTC. The rearrangement joins TRBV5-1 to TRBJ2-7; D could derive from TRBD1 or TRBD2 (5 bases each). Germline assignment: CDR1 SGHRS and CDR2 YFSETQ. The CDR3 contains 13 residues. V gave up 1 base and J gave up 4 bases, with 9 bases separating them.

Many counts were recorded for this clonotype. This chain uses TRBV18 with TRBJ1-2; 7 bases line up with TRBD1. The CDR3 consists of 12 residues. V gave up 4 bases and J gave up 6 bases; unmatched junction bases: 2. Germline assignment: CDR1 KGHSH and CDR2 LQKENI. The CDR3 DNA reads TGTGCCAGCTCACAGGGGGCGCATGGCTACACCTTC. Protein: CASSQGAHGYTF.

This clonotype occurred many times. The V gene is TRBV4-3, the J gene TRBJ2-1, with 9 bases that match TRBD2. V dropped 3 bases and J dropped 9; count of bases not matched to a gene: 6. The CDR3 has 14 residues. Germline V gives CDR1 LGHNA, CDR2 YSLEER. The CDR3 is CASSHPSGISEQFF. The CDR3 DNA reads TGCGCCAGCAGCCATCCTAGCGGGATAAGTGAGCAGTTCTTC.

In its sample, this clonotype was seen many times. This chain connects TRBV10-1 to TRBJ1-5; a weak D match, TRBD1 (5 bases). The CDR3 covers 13 residues. Germline V gives CDR1 WNHNN, CDR2 SYGVQD (reference sequence). Trimming took off 6 bases at V and 5 bases at J, with 11 bases between the two ends. The CDR3 DNA follows: TGCGCCAGCAGATCTCAGGGAGATCAGCCCCAGCATTTT. Encoded protein: CASRSQGDQPQHF.

As regards this clonotype: The DNA is omitted, as the CDR3 cannot be located on it reliably, and the CDR3 follows TCRdb's listing. V usage is TRBV29-1 and J usage is TRBJ1-1; TRBD1 is the table's D call and was not checked against the DNA. Germline CDR1 SQVTM, CDR2 ANQGSEA. The CDR3 has 21 residues if both end residues are counted. This CDR3 reads CSVDGTGEETQYFGPGTEAFF.

This clonotype was counted many times. V gene TRBV20-1 combines with J gene TRBJ1-2; D is possibly TRBD1 (6 bases). The length of the CDR3 is 14 residues. Germline V gene lookup returns CDR1 DFQATT and CDR2 SNEGSKA (reference sequence). Between the trimmed V and J ends, which lost 3 bases and 5 bases, there was a span of 16 bases. CDR3 residues: CSARAPGASYGYTF. The CDR3 region has the DNA TGCAGTGCTAGGGCCCCGGGGGCTTCATATGGCTACACCTTC.